The 22 T cell receptor beta chains in this list originate from one sample, sequenced in a study of neoadjuvant nivolumab and ipilimumab in lung cancer. Sequencing was performed with immunoSEQ multiplex PCR; in TCRdb, only in-frame clones are kept and a portion is missing. The sample shows approximately 12,000 clones, 65% to 75% of them seen only once. The sequencing used peripheral blood, collected after neoadjuvant nivolumab, alone or with ipilimumab, at or shortly before surgery. The receptors were sampled from an adult with non-small cell lung cancer.

The gene calls are TRBV18 and TRBJ1-5; no clear D gene. Per germline, CDR1 KGHSH and CDR2 LQKENI. The CDR3 has 13 amino acids. V shed 4 bases and J shed 5 bases, with 9 bases lying between them. The CDR3 spells CASSLERDQPQHF. Written as DNA, the CDR3 is TGTGCCAGCTCACTCGAGCGGGATCAGCCCCAGCATTTT.

This clone was seen a handful of times. This rearrangement joins TRBV10-2 to TRBJ1-1, with a possible D match to TRBD1 (6 bases). Germline lookup yields CDR1 WSHSY and CDR2 SAAADI. The CDR3 is 13 amino acids. The ends were cut back, 2 bases at V and 8 bases at J, with 12 bases in the middle. The CDR3 bases are TGCGCCAGCAGTGAGGCCGGACAGCTCGAAGCTTTCTTT. Translated, it gives CASSEAGQLEAFF.

This sequence joins TRBV19 and TRBJ2-5; 8 positions agree with TRBD1. Trimming cost V 8 bases and J 5 bases; bases outside gene matches: 10. The CDR3 consists of 14 residues. From germline, CDR1 is LNHDA and CDR2 SQIVND (reference sequence). Here the CDR3 reads CASGVTGAMETQYF. As DNA, the CDR3 is TGTGCCAGTGGGGTGACAGGGGCGATGGAGACCCAGTACTTC.

V usage is TRBV5-1 and J usage is TRBJ1-1, with D uncertain. Germline loops: CDR1 SGHRS, CDR2 YFSETQ. The CDR3 totals 15 residues. With 0 bases removed from V and 3 bases from J, the gap between germline ends came to 12 bases. The DNA for the CDR3 is TGCGCCAGCAGCTTGGCCGGGGTTGGGGACACTGAAGCTTTCTTT. This gives the protein CASSLAGVGDTEAFF.

This clone was picked up a small number of times. The chain has TRBV5-1 and TRBJ1-1; the D gene is possibly TRBD1 (6 bases). Trimming cost V 6 bases and J 1 base, with 16 bases left between them. This CDR3 has 15 amino acids. The germline gives CDR1 SGHRS, CDR2 YFSETQ. The CDR3 bases are TGCGCCAGCACCTACAACCTGGGACAGAACACTGAAGCTTTCTTT. This gives the protein CASTYNLGQNTEAFF.

The CDR3 DNA follows: TGTGCCAGCAGCCGTAGGACAGGGAAGGTGTACGAGCAGTACTTC. Translating gives CASSRRTGKVYEQYF. This chain connects TRBV7-2 to TRBJ2-7, with TRBD1 matching over 8 bases. The CDR3 runs to 15 residues. Unmatched junction bases numbered 10, after V lost 5 bases and J lost 4 bases. Germline-derived CDR1 and CDR2 are SGHTA and FQGNSA. The whole variable domain, filled in from reference TRBV7-2 and TRBJ2-7, reads GAGVSQSPSNKVTEKGKDVELRCDPISGHTALYWYRQSLGQGLEFLIYFQGNSAPDKSGLPSDRFSAERTGGSVSTLTIQRTQQEDSAVYLCASSRRTGKVYEQYFGPGTRLTVT.

The chain couples TRBV9 to TRBJ2-5; D not certain. V was trimmed by 0 bases and J by 1 base, leaving 10 bases between them. This CDR3 is 15 amino acids long. Germline V gene sequence: CDR1 SGDLS, CDR2 YYNGEE. The CDR3 loop is CASSVAPQSQETQYF. In DNA form, the CDR3 reads TGTGCCAGCAGCGTAGCTCCGCAGAGCCAAGAGACCCAGTACTTC.

The rearrangement links TRBV5-1 to TRBJ1-1, with D uncertain. The germline V and J ends were trimmed by 0 bases and 4 bases, with 10 bases remaining between them. CDR1 and CDR2 (germline): SGHRS, YFSETQ. The CDR3 has 14 residues. CDR3 nucleotide sequence: TGCGCCAGCAGCTTGGTTTCGGGCGGCACTGAAGCTTTCTTT. Amino acid sequence: CASSLVSGGTEAFF.

This clone was seen once. DNA of the CDR3: TGTGCCAGCAGCCCAGGTGCGGGCACTGAAGCTTTCTTT. Its translation is CASSPGAGTEAFF. The chain combines TRBV7-9 with TRBJ1-1; no clear D. The CDR3 is made up of 13 amino acids. The V end lost 5 bases, the J end lost 4 bases, and 11 bases lay between the germline ends. Germline V gene data show CDR1 as SEHNR and CDR2 as FQNEAQ (reference sequence).

This chain joins TRBV7-2 and TRBJ2-1; D ambiguous. Germline assignment: CDR1 SGHTA and CDR2 FQGNSA. V was pared by 5 bases and J by 5 bases, with 16 bases between. The CDR3 consists of 15 residues. In DNA, the CDR3 is TGTGCCAGCAGCCTTAACAAGAGAATTAACAATGAGCAGTTCTTC. Residues: CASSLNKRINNEQFF.

This clone was detected a few times. The chain links TRBV9 to TRBJ1-1; 7 bases line up with TRBD1. Looked up from germline, CDR1 is SGDLS and CDR2 is YYNGEE. Trimming cost V 2 bases and J 11 bases; bases outside gene matches: 9. The CDR3 consists of 13 residues. DNA of the CDR3: TGTGCCAGCAGCGTGAGAGGGGGCGACGTGGCTTTCTTT. As protein: CASSVRGGDVAFF.

This chain joins TRBV5-5 and TRBJ2-3, with 7 bases aligning to TRBD1. The CDR3 totals 15 residues. Germline CDR1 reads SGHKS; CDR2 reads YYEKEE (reference sequence). V shed 3 bases, J shed 7 bases, and the junction held 11 bases outside the gene matches. The CDR3 sequence is CASSWAGETGNTQYF. CDR3 in DNA: TGTGCCAGCAGCTGGGCAGGAGAGACAGGGAATACGCAGTATTTT.

The chain links TRBV18 to TRBJ2-5; 7 bases are shared with TRBD1. Germline lookup yields CDR1 KGHSH and CDR2 LQKENI. This CDR3 region has 13 residues. The V gene end was trimmed by 2 bases and the J gene end by 3 bases; junction bases not matched to a gene: 0. In nucleotides, the CDR3 is TGTGCCAGCTCACCAGGGACAGAAGAGACCCAGTACTTC. Translation gives CASSPGTEETQYF.

The chain combines TRBV6-1 with TRBJ1-1; D unresolved. CDR3 length: 15 residues. V was clipped by 11 bases and J by 8 bases, with 27 bases between them. The germline gives CDR1 MNHNS, CDR2 SASEGT. CDR3 DNA: TGTGCCGGGATTAGCGACCCCGGCGGAGGTACCGAAGCTTTCTTT. Amino acid sequence: CAGISDPGGGTEAFF.

The chain links TRBV5-6 to TRBJ2-3, with D hard to call. This CDR3 has 14 amino acids. Germline V gene sequence: CDR1 SGHDT, CDR2 YYEEEE. Deletions cut 2 bases from V and 0 bases from J, with 7 bases between. As DNA, the CDR3 is TGTGCCAGCAGCTTCTTCACTAGCACAGATACGCAGTATTTT. Residues: CASSFFTSTDTQYF.

This clone was seen a handful of times. The CDR3 loop reads CASIAGTGEETQYF. As DNA, the CDR3 is TGTGCCAGCATTGCCGGGACAGGAGAAGAGACCCAGTACTTC. The chain employs TRBV2 and TRBJ2-5, with 8 bases fitting TRBD1. CDR1 SNHLY and CDR2 FYNNEI come from the germline V gene. CDR3 length equals 14 residues. Losses at the gene ends were 7 bases for V and 3 bases for J; bases not matched to a gene: 7.

This clone was detected only once. The V gene is TRBV18, the J gene TRBJ1-4, with 12 bases identical to TRBD1. The CDR3 contains 17 residues. Germline loops: CDR1 KGHSH, CDR2 LQKENI. J lost 2 bases, V lost 6 bases, and 7 bases had no gene match. The CDR3 bases are TGTGCCAGCTCTCTGGGACAGGGGGCATTTACTAATGAAAAACTGTTTTTT. It encodes CASSLGQGAFTNEKLFF.

This clone has only a few counts. The rearrangement uses TRBV7-8 and TRBJ2-5; the D gene is possibly TRBD2 (6 bases). CDR1 SGHVS and CDR2 FQNEAQ come from the germline V gene. Trimming took off 1 base at V and 4 bases at J, with 10 bases between the two ends. The CDR3 runs to 14 residues. CDR3 protein: CASSLEGGVETQYF. CDR3 nucleotide sequence: TGTGCCAGCAGCTTAGAAGGAGGGGTAGAGACCCAGTACTTC.

CDR3 in DNA: TGCGCCAGCAGCTTGGATGCAGGGATGGGGACAGATACGCAGTATTTT. Protein product: CASSLDAGMGTDTQYF. V is TRBV5-1 and J is TRBJ2-3; weak D call: TRBD1 (5 bases). Looked up from germline, CDR1 is SGHRS and CDR2 is YFSETQ. Deletions cut 0 bases from V and 3 bases from J, with 14 bases between. The CDR3 consists of 16 residues.

This chain joins TRBV30 and TRBJ2-3; 10 bases match TRBD2. CDR1 and CDR2 (germline): GTSNPN, SVGIG (reference sequence). Trimming took 1 base from V and 2 from J; bases not matched to a gene: 6. This CDR3 has 16 residues. The CDR3: CAWSGPAGGDTDTQYF. The DNA of the CDR3 is TGTGCCTGGAGTGGGCCAGCGGGAGGGGACACAGATACGCAGTATTTT.

Only one count was recorded for this clone. This chain joins TRBV18 and TRBJ2-1, with D possibly matching TRBD2 (5 bases). Germline V gene lookup returns CDR1 KGHSH and CDR2 LQKENI. Trimming removed 4 bases from V and 7 bases from J, with 11 bases in between. The CDR3 consists of 13 residues. CDR3 residues: CASSLSGKNEQFF. CDR3 nucleotide sequence: TGTGCCAGCTCACTGTCCGGGAAAAATGAGCAGTTCTTC.

This clone was counted only a few times. This chain uses TRBV6-6 with TRBJ2-7; D not certain. V was pared by 2 bases and J by 0 bases, with 8 bases between. Germline loops: CDR1 MNHNY, CDR2 SVGAGI (reference sequence). The CDR3 loop spans 14 amino acids. The CDR3 coding sequence is TGTGCCAGCAGTTACAGTTCCATCTCCTACGAGCAGTACTTC. Translating it yields CASSYSSISYEQYF.